Below, 23 T cell receptor beta chains from the same sample are listed, as sequenced in a study of blood T cell repertoires in COVID-19. The method was immunoSEQ multiplex PCR; TCRdb's version includes in-frame clones alone and lacks a portion of them. The table shows 350,000 to 400,000 clones, with roughly 90% occurring only once. The source material was peripheral blood. These receptor sequences come from a woman younger than 45 with COVID-19, enrolled during active disease.

The chain employs TRBV24-1 and TRBJ1-5, with TRBD1 matching 8 bases. J gave up 0 bases and V 2 bases, and 11 bases lay outside the gene matches. This CDR3 has 19 amino acids. Germline lookup yields CDR1 KGHDR and CDR2 SFDVKD. CDR3 sequence reads: CATSDSRSDRDYSNQPQHF. CDR3 bases: TGTGCCACCAGTGATTCCCGCTCGGACAGGGACTATAGCAATCAGCCCCAGCATTTT.

This clone was recorded only once. The genes are TRBV19 and TRBJ1-5; weak D call: TRBD1 (6 bases). Germline-derived CDR1 and CDR2 are LNHDA and SQIVND (reference sequence). The CDR3 is 16 amino acids. Trimming took off 1 base at V and 5 bases at J, with 15 bases between the two ends. Here the CDR3 reads CASSIAGQGIYQPQHF. CDR3 DNA sequence: TGTGCCAGTAGTATAGCGGGGCAGGGGATTTATCAGCCCCAGCATTTT.

The gene calls are TRBV5-4 and TRBJ2-5; D perhaps matches TRBD2 (6 bases). V lost 0 bases and J lost 4, with 10 bases in between. The CDR3 is made up of 14 amino acids. CDR1 is SGHNT and CDR2 is YYREEE in the germline V gene (reference sequence). CDR3 in amino acids: CASSLAGRVETQYF. CDR3 DNA sequence: TGTGCCAGCAGCTTGGCCGGGAGAGTAGAGACCCAGTACTTC.

V gene TRBV18 combines with J gene TRBJ1-1; 8 positions match TRBD1. The germline CDR1 and CDR2 sequences are KGHSH and LQKENI. The CDR3 sequence is 13 residues long. Unmatched junction bases numbered 4, after V lost 4 bases and J lost 6 bases. This chain's CDR3 is CASSLWDRSEAFF. The CDR3 DNA sequence: TGTGCCAGCTCACTTTGGGACAGGTCTGAAGCTTTCTTT. Full variable domain (missing parts from reference TRBV18 and TRBJ1-1): NAGVMQNPRHLVRRRGQEARLRCSPMKGHSHVYWYRQLPEEGLKFMVYLQKENIIDESGMPKERFSAEFPKEGPSILRIQQVVRGDSAAYFCASSLWDRSEAFFGQGTRLTVV.

The chain employs TRBV9 and TRBJ1-1; TRBD1 aligns across 7 bases. V lost 3 bases, J lost 6 bases, and 5 bases stayed unmatched. Germline V gene sequence: CDR1 SGDLS, CDR2 YYNGEE. CDR3 size: 13 residues. The chain's CDR3 is CASSEQGKAEAFF. DNA for the CDR3: TGTGCCAGCAGCGAACAGGGGAAGGCTGAAGCTTTCTTT.

The J gene is TRBJ1-2, the V gene TRBV19; D remains ambiguous. The CDR3 has 14 amino acids. V lost 4 bases and J 7 bases, leaving 16 bases between the germline ends. Germline V gene data show CDR1 as LNHDA and CDR2 as SQIVND (reference sequence). CDR3 residues: CASSTQTNTGGYTF. CDR3 in DNA: TGTGCCAGTAGTACCCAGACTAATACTGGTGGCTACACCTTC.

This clone was counted only a few times. The rearrangement links TRBV5-1 to TRBJ1-1, with D possibly TRBD1 on 6 matching bases. The CDR3 spans 13 residues. Germline V gene lookup returns CDR1 SGHRS and CDR2 YFSETQ. V was pared by 4 bases and J by 2 bases, with 9 bases between. The CDR3 DNA reads TGCGCCAGCAGCGGACAGCCAAACACTGAAGCTTTCTTT. It translates to CASSGQPNTEAFF.

This sequence joins TRBV5-4 and TRBJ2-5; D is unclear. V dropped 4 bases and J dropped 3 bases, with 10 bases sitting between them. The germline V gene encodes CDR1 SGHNT and CDR2 YYREEE (reference sequence). The CDR3 loop spans 13 amino acids. The CDR3 DNA reads as TGTGCCAGCAGCCCAACTACCAAAGAGACCCAGTACTTC. Translation: CASSPTTKETQYF. The complete variable domain, with remaining parts taken from reference TRBV5-4 and TRBJ2-5, reads ETGVTQSPTHLIKTRGQQVTLRCSSQSGHNTVSWYQQALGQGPQFIFQYYREEENGRGNFPPRFSGLQFPNYSSELNVNALELDDSALYLCASSPTTKETQYFGPGTRLLVL.

The rearrangement uses TRBV19 and TRBJ1-1; D call uncertain. V lost 4 bases, J lost 0 bases, and 15 bases lay in between. Germline V gene lookup returns CDR1 LNHDA and CDR2 SQIVND (reference sequence). This CDR3 is 16 amino acids long. The CDR3, as DNA: TGTGCCAGTAGTAACCATGGCCCGGGTCTGAACACTGAAGCTTTCTTT. Translating it yields CASSNHGPGLNTEAFF. The full variable domain, rest sourced from reference TRBV19 and TRBJ1-1, is DGGITQSPKYLFRKEGQNVTLSCEQNLNHDAMYWYRQDPGQGLRLIYYSQIVNDFQKGDIAEGYSVSREKKESFPLTVTSAQKNPTAFYLCASSNHGPGLNTEAFFGQGTRLTVV.

The chain has TRBV18 and TRBJ2-4; a possible D gene is TRBD2 (6 bases). The CDR3 is 14 amino acids. Between the trimmed V and J ends, which lost 6 bases and 6 bases, there was a span of 15 bases. Germline values: CDR1 KGHSH, CDR2 LQKENI. The CDR3 spells CASSPAGTLNIQYF. DNA of the CDR3: TGTGCCAGCTCCCCTGCGGGGACTTTAAACATTCAGTACTTC.

V is TRBV6-5 and J is TRBJ2-7; tentative D call: TRBD2 (6 bases). The germline CDR1 and CDR2 sequences are MNHEY and SVGAGI. Trimming removed 7 bases at V and 4 bases at J, with 17 bases between. The CDR3 has 14 residues. The CDR3: CASNPGPGVYEQYF. In nucleotides, the CDR3 is TGTGCCAGCAATCCGGGACCGGGGGTTTACGAGCAGTACTTC.

The rearrangement joins TRBV6-4 to TRBJ2-6; D may be TRBD2 (6 bases). The CDR3 length is 15 residues. CDR1 is MRHNA, CDR2 SNTAGT, per germline. V was shortened by 2 bases and J by 2 bases, with 7 bases between the two germline ends. DNA of the CDR3: TGTGCCAGCAGTGACGGGGGGACTGGGGCCAACGTCCTGACTTTC. It translates to CASSDGGTGANVLTF.

The table lists this clone with a count of one. V usage is TRBV6-4 and J usage is TRBJ2-2; 7 bases align to TRBD2. Trimming at V came to 6 bases and at J to 15 bases, leaving 13 bases not matched to a gene. CDR1 is MRHNA and CDR2 is SNTAGT in the germline V gene. CDR3 length: 13 amino acids. The CDR3 reads CASRAALGGRLFF. The CDR3 DNA sequence: TGTGCCAGCAGGGCCGCACTTGGCGGGAGATTGTTTTTT.

The CDR3 nucleotides are TGCGCCAGCAGCCACGATGCTGCGAGCTCCTACAATGAGCAGTTCTTC. It is translated as CASSHDAASSYNEQFF. This sequence joins TRBV4-1 and TRBJ2-1, with unresolved D. Germline CDR1 reads MGHRA; CDR2 reads YSYEKL. V was shortened by 3 bases and J by 0 bases, with 12 bases between the two germline ends. CDR3 length: 16 residues.

V usage is TRBV5-1 and J usage is TRBJ1-3; TRBD1 agrees at 10 bases. After removal of 1 base from V and 0 bases from J, the junction contained 7 bases not matched to a gene. Germline V gene lookup returns CDR1 SGHRS and CDR2 YFSETQ. CDR3 length equals 18 residues. The CDR3 DNA reads as TGCGCCAGCAGCTTGATCAGTGGGACAGGGGTCTCTGGAAACACCATATATTTT. It is translated as CASSLISGTGVSGNTIYF.

This clone showed up just once. V is TRBV5-4 and J is TRBJ2-1, with 8 bases matching TRBD2. Trimming at V came to 4 bases and at J to 2 bases, leaving 5 bases not matched to a gene. The germline V gene encodes CDR1 SGHNT and CDR2 YYREEE (reference sequence). This CDR3 is built from 15 residues. The CDR3 DNA sequence: TGTGCCAGCAGCGCGGGACTAGGGACCTACAATGAGCAGTTCTTC. This encodes CASSAGLGTYNEQFF.

The chain is built from TRBV5-5 and TRBJ2-7, with a possible D match to TRBD2 (7 bases). Germline lookup yields CDR1 SGHKS and CDR2 YYEKEE (reference sequence). The CDR3 covers 18 residues. Trimming took 2 bases from V and 2 from J, leaving 23 bases between them. The CDR3 nucleotides read TGTGCCAGCAGCTTAAGGAGCTTGGGGGGGGCGGACCCCTACGAGCAGTACTTC. The encoded protein is CASSLRSLGGADPYEQYF.

The rearrangement joins TRBV7-2 to TRBJ2-7; possibly TRBD1 for D (5 bases). V was shortened by 7 bases and J by 0 bases, with 16 bases between the two germline ends. CDR1 is SGHTA, CDR2 FQGNSA, per germline. The CDR3 has 15 residues. CDR3 nucleotides: TGTGCCAGCACCCGAACGTCAGGGTTCTCCTACGAGCAGTACTTC. This codes for CASTRTSGFSYEQYF.

This chain uses TRBV28 with TRBJ2-7; 11 bases fit TRBD2. Germline V gives CDR1 MDHEN, CDR2 SYDVKM. J was trimmed by 6 bases and V by 5 bases; bases with no gene match: 12. This CDR3 contains 16 residues. The CDR3, as DNA: TGTGCCAGCAGTCATAGCGGGAGGGCCGTGGGATCCGAGCAGTACGTC. This translates into CASSHSGRAVGSEQYV.

CDR3 sequence (DNA): TGTGCCAGCAGCCAATTAAGACTAGCGGGATCCGAGCAGTACGTC. Translating gives CASSQLRLAGSEQYV. The chain employs TRBV5-8 and TRBJ2-7; 11 nucleotides match TRBD2. J gave up 6 bases and V 4 bases, and 9 bases lay outside the gene matches. The CDR3 has 15 residues. Germline V gene sequence: CDR1 SGHTS, CDR2 YDEGEE.

This sequence joins TRBV7-9 and TRBJ2-1; 7 bases align to TRBD1. The CDR3 totals 17 residues. From germline, CDR1 is SEHNR and CDR2 FQNEAQ (reference sequence). V dropped 5 bases and J dropped 4; count of bases not matched to a gene: 14. DNA for the CDR3: TGTGCCAGCAGCCCTGGACAGGAGCCAACTAGGTACAATGAGCAGTTCTTC. Protein: CASSPGQEPTRYNEQFF.

The chain couples TRBV29-1 to TRBJ2-7, with D tentatively TRBD1 (5 bases). Trimming cost V 4 bases and J 0 bases, with 16 bases left between them. The germline V gene encodes CDR1 SQVTM and CDR2 ANQGSEA. This CDR3 has 15 amino acids. The CDR3 nucleotides read TGCAGCGTTGGAATATCCAGGGCTAGCTCCTACGAGCAGTACGTC. It encodes CSVGISRASSYEQYV.

V is TRBV6-1 and J is TRBJ2-7; a weak D match, TRBD2 (5 bases). CDR3 length equals 16 residues. Trimming pared 2 bases from V and 3 bases from J, leaving 17 bases between. From germline, CDR1 is MNHNS and CDR2 SASEGT. CDR3 nucleotides: TGTGCCAGCAGTGAAAGAGGGCCATCCCGTGGCTACGAGCAGTACTTC. It encodes CASSERGPSRGYEQYF.